The T cell receptor beta chain described here comes from a study of CD8+ T cells in alopecia areata. Losses at the gene ends were 2 bases for V and 4 bases for J; bases not matched to a gene: 10. Germline CDR1 is MNHNY and CDR2 is SVGAGI (reference sequence). CDR3 length: 16 residues. After isolation, RNA underwent reverse transcription to generate cDNA as the sequencing template. TCRdb's copy holds only in-frame clones and misses some; the assay was immunoSEQ multiplex PCR. The sample consists of more than 95,000 clones, approximately 52% of them appearing once. The sample consisted of CD4+ T cells sorted from blood. The clonotype originates from a human donor in good health. The chain has TRBV6-6 and TRBJ1-2, with 7 bases fitting TRBD1. The DNA of the CDR3 is TGTGCCAGCAGTTACGGCCAAATACAGGGGACCTATGGCTACACCTTC. Protein sequence: CASSYGQIQGTYGYTF.